This is a list of T cell receptor beta chains from one sample in a study of T-cell reconstitution after alpha-beta-depleted transplantation in children. TCRdb reprocessed the PCR reads with MiXCR, giving one entry per CDR3 protein. This sample has under 850,000 distinct CDR3 sequences, with approximately 14% found just once. The sample consisted of PBMCs, taken before TCRalphabeta/CD19-depleted stem cell transplant. Every receptor here comes from a girl aged 2-9 years with congenital amegakaryocytic thrombocytopenia, due to receive a stem cell transplant. Both conserved end residues are part of each CDR3. The D gene is left open where the match is weak. Clone size is stated in some rows and not others, as once, few, many or a class when expanded.

CASISGDTQYF	TGCGCCAGCATATCTGGTGATACGCAGTATTTT	TRBJ2-3	-	many	TRBV5-1
CASSWTGTNTEAFF	TGTGCCAGCAGTTGGACAGGGACGAACACTGAAGCTTTCTTT	TRBJ1-1	TRBD1	-	TRBV2
CASSSPGTSGMITDTQYF	TGCGCCAGCAGCTCTCCGGGGACTAGCGGGATGATCACAGATACGCAGTATTTT	TRBJ2-3	TRBD2	few	TRBV5-1
CASSLFDQYRVPESVTQYF	TGTGCCAGCAGCTTGTTCGACCAATACAGGGTGCCGGAGAGTGTGACCCAGTACTTC	TRBJ2-5	-	-	TRBV5-6
CASHEAGRRTDTQYF	TGTGCCAGCCACGAGGCAGGGAGGCGCACAGATACGCAGTATTTT	TRBJ2-3	-	-	TRBV19
CASRSQYF	TGTGCCAGCAGGTCGCAGTACTTC	TRBJ2-7	-	many	TRBV7-8
CASSPKRQPSYEQYF	TGCGCCAGCAGCCCTAAACGGCAGCCCTCCTACGAGCAGTACTTC	TRBJ2-7	-	few	TRBV4-1
CASSQNGPSGEQYF	TGCGCCAGCAGCCAAAACGGACCCTCCGGAGAGCAGTACTTC	TRBJ2-7	-	few	TRBV5-1
CATSPSSGRYSNQPQHF	TGTGCCACCTCCCCCTCGTCGGGACGGTATAGCAATCAGCCCCAGCATTTT	TRBJ1-5	-	-	TRBV3-1
CASTPGLVGSSYNEQFF	TGCGCCAGCACGCCGGGACTGGTGGGGAGCTCCTACAATGAGCAGTTCTTC	TRBJ2-1	-	few	TRBV5-1
CSARAGSPYEQYF	TGCAGTGCTAGGGCAGGGTCCCCCTACGAGCAGTACTTC	TRBJ2-7	-	few	TRBV20-1
CASSPGPVNQPQHF	TGTGCCAGCTCACCGGGACCCGTCAATCAGCCCCAGCATTTT	TRBJ1-5	-	-	TRBV18
CASMCRRVPYEQYF	TGTGCCAGCATGTGCCGGAGAGTCCCCTACGAGCAGTACTTC	TRBJ2-7	-	-	TRBV6-4
CSARSRTSGHEQFF	TGCAGTGCTAGATCCCGGACTAGTGGCCATGAGCAGTTCTTC	TRBJ2-1	TRBD2	many	TRBV20-1
CASHTSGSSYEQYF	TGCGCCAGTCATACTAGCGGGAGTTCCTACGAGCAGTACTTC	TRBJ2-7	TRBD2	many	TRBV10-2
CSARAGTSGKDTQYF	TGCAGTGCTCGAGCTGGGACTAGCGGGAAGGATACGCAGTATTTT	TRBJ2-3	TRBD2	many	TRBV20-1
CSVEVAEETQYF	TGCAGCGTTGAGGTGGCAGAAGAGACCCAGTACTTC	TRBJ2-5	-	-	TRBV29-1
CASSPNRGKMNTEAFF	TGCGCCAGCAGCCCTAACAGGGGTAAGATGAACACTGAAGCTTTCTTT	TRBJ1-1	TRBD1	-	TRBV5-1
CSASAGGEADTQYF	TGCAGTGCGAGTGCTGGGGGAGAGGCAGATACGCAGTATTTT	TRBJ2-3	-	-	TRBV20-1
CAISDQSRPYNEQFF	TGTGCCATCAGTGATCAATCACGACCGTACAATGAGCAGTTCTTC	TRBJ2-1	-	many	TRBV10-3
CSARGRSNQPQHF	TGCAGTGCTAGAGGCAGGAGCAATCAGCCCCAGCATTTT	TRBJ1-5	-	many	TRBV20-1
CASRQGIGGNQPQHF	TGCGCCAGCCGACAGGGGATAGGGGGCAATCAGCCCCAGCATTTT	TRBJ1-5	TRBD1	-	TRBV5-1
CSARGFGGTTDTQYF	TGCAGTGCTAGGGGGTTTGGCGGGACCACAGATACGCAGTATTTT	TRBJ2-3	-	-	TRBV20-1
CASSLDGIYQYF	TGCGCCAGCAGCTTGGACGGGATTTATCAGTACTTC	TRBJ2-4	-	few	TRBV5-1
CSAVLQETQYF	TGCAGTGCAGTCCTACAAGAGACCCAGTACTTC	TRBJ2-5	-	many	TRBV20-1
CASTSWGNTEAFF	TGTGCCAGCACCTCTTGGGGGAACACTGAAGCTTTCTTT	TRBJ1-1	-	many	TRBV12-3/TRBV12-4
CASSLLGYQETQYF	TGTGCCAGCAGCTTATTGGGGTACCAAGAGACCCAGTACTTC	TRBJ2-5	-	many	TRBV7-9
CSARPSSTSTDTQYF	TGCAGTGCTAGACCATCTAGCACTAGCACAGATACGCAGTATTTT	TRBJ2-3	-	many	TRBV20-1
CASSGFGDYNEQFF	TGCGCCAGCAGTGGGTTCGGGGATTACAATGAGCAGTTCTTC	TRBJ2-1	-	many	TRBV5-1
CSALLAGRYEQYF	TGCAGCGCCCTACTAGCGGGACGATACGAGCAGTACTTC	TRBJ2-7	TRBD2	-	TRBV29-1
CASSLSGPDTGELFF	TGTGCCAGCAGTTTATCAGGGCCCGACACCGGGGAGCTGTTTTTT	TRBJ2-2	-	many	TRBV12-3/TRBV12-4
CAISERGYGYTF	TGTGCCATCAGTGAGAGAGGGTATGGCTACACCTTC	TRBJ1-2	-	few	TRBV10-3
CCATGTSGMSSTDTQYF	TGCTGTGCTACCGGGACTAGCGGGATGTCTAGCACAGATACGCAGTATTTT	TRBJ2-3	TRBD2	-	TRBV20-1
CASSFRPGTGYGYTF	TGTGCCAGCAGCTTCCGTCCCGGGACAGGCTATGGCTACACCTTC	TRBJ1-2	TRBD1	many	TRBV9
CSGTTGPSYEQYF	TGCAGCGGGACGACAGGGCCAAGTTACGAGCAGTACTTC	TRBJ2-7	TRBD1	once	TRBV29-1
CASGTGSVNSYEQYF	TGTGCCAGCGGTACTGGAAGCGTAAACTCCTACGAGCAGTACTTC	TRBJ2-7	-	many	TRBV6-5
CASSFGGRAIEQYF	TGCGCCAGCAGCTTCGGAGGGAGGGCCATCGAGCAGTACTTC	TRBJ2-7	TRBD2	-	TRBV5-1
CASEYKQIQTQYF	TGTGCCAGCGAATATAAGCAGATCCAGACCCAGTACTTC	TRBJ2-5	-	-	TRBV28
CASSIQRGRGEQYF	TGTGCCAGTAGTATTCAGCGGGGGAGAGGCGAGCAGTACTTC	TRBJ2-7	TRBD2	-	TRBV19
CASSPLSLAGSYEQYF	TGTGCCAGCTCTCCTCTAAGTCTAGCCGGCTCCTACGAGCAGTACTTC	TRBJ2-7	-	few	TRBV18